This T cell receptor (beta chain) was identified during a study of blood T cell dynamics during melanoma immunotherapy. Findings of the study overall: Unlike progressors, later disease-control patients had W3 repertoires gaining clonality or diversity.

Germline V CDR1 and CDR2: SGHVS, FQNEAQ. The CDR3 consists of 13 residues. Trimming took off 2 bases at V and 8 bases at J, with 7 bases between the two ends. Time point given: week 3, after first cycle of checkpoint inhibitor. The table came from immunoSEQ multiplex PCR; TCRdb's copy has only in-frame clones and leaves some out. The table lists fewer than 9,500 clones, about 83% of them singletons. Turning to this clone: Its cognate antigen is unknown.

This rearrangement joins TRBV7-8 to TRBJ1-6; no clear D gene. The sequencing used blood, collected from a patient treated with checkpoint blockade. The origin of this receptor is a human donor with melanoma. This CDR3 is CASSLRPDSPLHF. The CDR3 nucleotides read TGTGCCAGCAGCTTACGACCTGATTCACCCCTCCACTTT.